This passage covers 27 T cell receptor beta chains from one sample sequenced in a study of Ad26.COV2.S vaccination and SARS-CoV-2 variants. The protocol was immunoSEQ multiplex PCR, while the TCRdb copy is restricted to in-frame clones and leaves out a portion. Of approximately 420,000 clones listed, approximately 87% are singletons. Specified treatment: about 20 received Ad26.COV2.S at low or high dose, single or two shots; roughly five received placebo; per-sample allocation not given. Specimen acquisition occurred on day 63 following the initial vaccine or placebo injection. The sample in question was peripheral blood, obtained in a trial of Ad26.COV2.S vaccine versus placebo. These receptors were collected from a person aged 18 to 65 who received the Ad26.COV2.S COVID-19 vaccine or a placebo.

The chain joins TRBV19 to TRBJ1-5; a possible D gene is TRBD1 (6 bases). Germline CDR1 and CDR2: LNHDA and SQIVND (reference sequence). The CDR3 is made up of 16 amino acids. Trimming shortened V by 1 base and J by 1 base, and 11 bases separated the two germline ends. The CDR3 spells CASSIAQGRSNQPQHF. DNA for the CDR3: TGTGCCAGTAGTATAGCACAGGGACGAAGCAATCAGCCCCAGCATTTT.

This chain joins TRBV24-1 and TRBJ2-5; D possibly matches TRBD1 or TRBD2 (6 bases each). The V end lost 4 bases, the J end lost 5 bases, and 22 bases lay between the germline ends. Germline CDR1 reads KGHDR; CDR2 reads SFDVKD. The CDR3 sequence is 17 residues long. For the CDR3, the DNA is TGTGCCACCAGTGACCGCACTAGCTGGGGGGCCGTTGAGACCCAGTACTTC. Translation: CATSDRTSWGAVETQYF.

The chain employs TRBV14 and TRBJ2-2; D unclear. The germline gives CDR1 SGHDN, CDR2 FVKESK. The CDR3 extends over 13 amino acids. V was shortened by 4 bases and J by 7 bases, with 10 bases between the two germline ends. The CDR3 is CASSPILFGELFF. Here the CDR3 DNA reads TGTGCCAGCAGCCCGATTTTGTTCGGGGAGCTGTTTTTT.

The chain carries TRBV10-1 and TRBJ2-7; TRBD1 agrees at 9 bases. The CDR3 has 13 residues. V trimming: 8 bases; J trimming: 5 bases; junction bases outside the gene matches: 7. Germline V lookup: CDR1 WNHNN, CDR2 SYGVQD (reference sequence). CDR3 in amino acids: CASGTGGGNEQYF. CDR3 nucleotide sequence: TGCGCCAGCGGAACAGGGGGCGGAAACGAGCAGTACTTC.

The chain joins TRBV4-1 to TRBJ1-3; D remains unclear. Trimming shortened V by 4 bases and J by 0 bases, and 4 bases separated the two germline ends. CDR1 is MGHRA, CDR2 YSYEKL, per germline. The CDR3 is 13 residues long. CDR3 nucleotides: TGCGCCAGCAGCCTAAACTCTGGAAACACCATATATTTT. Translated, it gives CASSLNSGNTIYF.

This chain joins TRBV10-2 and TRBJ2-7; TRBD2 agrees at 13 bases. CDR1 and CDR2 from the germline V gene are WSHSY and SAAADI. The CDR3 loop spans 14 amino acids. The V and J ends lost 9 bases and 5 bases, in that order; junction bases with no gene match: 7. Here the CDR3 reads CASRLAGGINEQYF. DNA for the CDR3: TGCGCCAGTAGACTAGCGGGGGGTATCAACGAGCAGTACTTC.

The chain combines TRBV7-9 with TRBJ1-2; D not resolved. The length of the CDR3 is 14 residues. The V end was cut by 2 bases, the J end by 0 bases, with 7 bases between. Germline assignment: CDR1 SEHNR and CDR2 FQNEAQ (reference sequence). This chain's CDR3 is CASSLRTANYGYTF. The CDR3 DNA follows: TGTGCCAGCAGCTTACGGACTGCTAACTATGGCTACACCTTC.

The chain is built from TRBV7-2 and TRBJ2-1; 9 nucleotides line up with TRBD2. V trimming: 1 base; J trimming: 8 bases; junction bases outside the gene matches: 9. The CDR3 consists of 16 residues. Germline V gene lookup returns CDR1 SGHTA and CDR2 FQGNSA. As DNA, the CDR3 is TGTGCCAGCAGCTTAGTAATTAGCGGGGGTGTAGATGAGCAGTTCTTC. As protein: CASSLVISGGVDEQFF.

The V and J genes are TRBV6-4 and TRBJ2-3; 7 positions match TRBD1. This CDR3 has 17 amino acids. With 2 bases clipped from V and 0 bases from J, the junction kept 8 bases outside the gene matches. Germline V gene lookup returns CDR1 MRHNA and CDR2 SNTAGT. CDR3 DNA sequence: TGTGCCAGCAGTGACCGAACAGGGGCGCCAAGCACAGATACGCAGTATTTT. As protein: CASSDRTGAPSTDTQYF.

The rearrangement joins TRBV9 to TRBJ2-7, with D possibly matching TRBD1 (5 bases). V dropped 0 bases and J dropped 3 bases, with 10 bases sitting between them. The CDR3 contains 14 residues. From germline, CDR1 is SGDLS and CDR2 YYNGEE. The CDR3 coding sequence is TGTGCCAGCAGCGTAGATGCAGGGCTCTACGAGCAGTACTTC. Protein product: CASSVDAGLYEQYF.

This clone was observed a single time. The same CDR3 arises from other DNA sequences in this sample as well. The chain carries TRBV7-2 and TRBJ2-3, with D unclear. V was cut by 3 bases and J by 0 bases, with 7 bases left in between. CDR3 length equals 14 residues. Germline V gene lookup returns CDR1 SGHTA and CDR2 FQGNSA. CDR3 DNA sequence: TGTGCCAGCAGCTTCTCAGTTAGCACAGATACGCAGTATTTT. As protein: CASSFSVSTDTQYF.

V usage is TRBV3-1 (or the pseudogene TRBV3-2) and J usage is TRBJ2-7; TRBD1 matches 11 bases. This CDR3 region has 15 residues. Germline V CDR1 and CDR2: LGHDT, YNNKEL (reference sequence). Trimming cost V 2 bases and J 6 bases; bases outside gene matches: 6. The CDR3 bases are TGTGCCAGCAGCCAACGGACAGGGGGCTCGAGCGAGCAGTACTTC. This encodes CASSQRTGGSSEQYF.

This rearrangement joins TRBV19 to TRBJ1-2; TRBD1 agrees at 8 bases. With 7 bases clipped from V and 3 bases from J, the junction kept 4 bases outside the gene matches. Germline assignment: CDR1 LNHDA and CDR2 SQIVND (reference sequence). CDR3 length: 13 residues. CDR3 coding DNA: TGTGCCAGTACAGGGGGCAACGACTATGGCTACACCTTC. Translation: CASTGGNDYGYTF.

This chain connects TRBV5-1 to TRBJ2-2, with unresolved D. The germline V gene encodes CDR1 SGHRS and CDR2 YFSETQ. V was clipped by 0 bases and J by 3 bases, with 9 bases between them. The CDR3 length is 15 residues. The CDR3: CASSLGTRDTGELFF. The CDR3 nucleotides are TGCGCCAGCAGCTTGGGTACACGGGACACCGGGGAGCTGTTTTTT.

V is TRBV3-1 (or the pseudogene TRBV3-2) and J is TRBJ2-3, with TRBD2 identical over 9 bases. J lost 2 bases, V lost 3 bases, and 12 bases had no gene match. The CDR3 consists of 18 residues. Germline CDR1 LGHDT, CDR2 YNNKEL (reference sequence). In nucleotides, the CDR3 is TGTGCCAGCAGCCACGCCTCCCCAGCGGGGGGACTCACAGATACGCAGTATTTT. Amino acid sequence: CASSHASPAGGLTDTQYF.

The chain links TRBV20-1 to TRBJ1-6; possible D gene TRBD1, 5 bases. The CDR3 is 13 amino acids. Trimming stripped 3 bases from V and 8 bases from J, with 11 bases between. The germline V gene encodes CDR1 DFQATT and CDR2 SNEGSKA (reference sequence). The CDR3 loop is CSASQGGHSPLHF. The CDR3 nucleotides read TGCAGTGCTAGTCAGGGAGGGCATTCACCCCTCCACTTT.

This clone came up many times. The chain carries TRBV6-5 and TRBJ2-1, with 9 bases matching TRBD1. This CDR3 region has 13 residues. Germline loops: CDR1 MNHEY, CDR2 SVGAGI. The J segment lost 8 bases and the V segment lost 7 bases, leaving 6 bases of the junction unmatched. The CDR3 loop is CASITTGGDEQFF. The CDR3 DNA is TGTGCCAGCATCACGACAGGGGGAGATGAGCAGTTCTTC.

The genes are TRBV5-1 and TRBJ2-7; D uncertain. Per germline, CDR1 SGHRS and CDR2 YFSETQ. This CDR3 is built from 13 residues. V dropped 0 bases and J dropped 4 bases, with 8 bases sitting between them. In nucleotides, the CDR3 is TGCGCCAGCAGCTTGGCCGAAGGGTACGAGCAGTACTTC. This codes for CASSLAEGYEQYF.

This CDR3 reads CASSLAGGFYGYTF. The CDR3 region has the DNA TGTGCCAGCAGCTTGGCCGGGGGGTTCTATGGCTACACCTTC. V is TRBV5-5 and J is TRBJ1-2; D may be TRBD1 (5 bases). Germline V gene lookup returns CDR1 SGHKS and CDR2 YYEKEE (reference sequence). Trimming cost V 0 bases and J 4 bases, with 10 bases left between them. The CDR3 totals 14 residues.

The chain links TRBV7-9 to TRBJ2-3, with 8 bases fitting TRBD2. The CDR3 consists of 14 residues. CDR1 SEHNR and CDR2 FQNEAQ come from the germline V gene (reference sequence). V was clipped by 10 bases and J by 3 bases; unmatched bases: 9. DNA of the CDR3: TGTGCCACCAGTAAGACTAGCGTAACAGATACGCAGTATTTT. This codes for CATSKTSVTDTQYF. Supplemented by reference TRBV7-9 and TRBJ2-3, the full variable domain reads DTGVSQNPRHKITKRGQNVTFRCDPISEHNRLYWYRQTLGQGPEFLTYFQNEAQLEKSRLLSDRFSAERPKGSFSTLEIQRTEQGDSAMYLCATSKTSVTDTQYFGPGTRLTVL.

As DNA, the CDR3 is TGTGCCAGCAGCCAGGGGTTCCCCTACGAGCAGTACTTC. Translating it yields CASSQGFPYEQYF. The chain links TRBV7-3 to TRBJ2-7, with D tentatively TRBD1 (6 bases). Germline assignment: CDR1 SGHTA and CDR2 FQGTGA. Trimming removed 5 bases from V and 2 bases from J, with 10 bases in between. The CDR3 totals 13 residues.

The chain has TRBV7-6 and TRBJ2-2; a weak D match, TRBD1 (5 bases). The germline V gene has CDR1 SGHVS and CDR2 FNYEAQ. This CDR3 is 19 amino acids long. Trimming cost V 0 bases and J 1 base, with 18 bases left between them. This CDR3 is CASSLAVDIKPENTGELFF. CDR3 sequence (DNA): TGTGCCAGCAGCTTAGCCGTGGACATCAAGCCCGAGAACACCGGGGAGCTGTTTTTT.

The CDR3 region is CASSPAGQGTDTQYF. CDR3 DNA sequence: TGTGCCAGCAGCCCCGCCGGTCAGGGCACAGATACGCAGTATTTT. The chain is built from TRBV13 and TRBJ2-3; D uncertain. CDR1 PRHDT and CDR2 FYEKMQ come from the germline V gene (reference sequence). Deletions cut 5 bases from V and 1 base from J, with 13 bases between. CDR3 length: 15 residues.

This chain joins TRBV7-2 and TRBJ2-1, with D unclear. In germline, CDR1 is SGHTA, CDR2 FQGNSA. The CDR3 is made up of 12 amino acids. Between the trimmed V and J ends, which lost 0 bases and 8 bases, there was a span of 5 bases. The CDR3 bases are TGTGCCAGCAGCTTAGCGACATATGAGCAGTTCTTC. Its protein is CASSLATYEQFF. Filled out from reference TRBV7-2 and TRBJ2-1, the complete variable domain reads GAGVSQSPSNKVTEKGKDVELRCDPISGHTALYWYRQSLGQGLEFLIYFQGNSAPDKSGLPSDRFSAERTGGSVSTLTIQRTQQEDSAVYLCASSLATYEQFFGPGTRLTVL.

This chain uses TRBV27 with TRBJ2-2; D not resolved. V was trimmed by 2 bases and J by 4 bases, leaving 11 bases between them. The CDR3 extends over 15 amino acids. Germline-derived CDR1 and CDR2 are MNHEY and SMNVEV (reference sequence). For the CDR3, the DNA is TGTGCCAGCAGTTTAGGCCCGATCGTCACCGGGGAGCTGTTTTTT. Its protein product is CASSLGPIVTGELFF.

The genes are TRBV9 and TRBJ2-3; no clear D. Trimming cost V 0 bases and J 4 bases, with 6 bases left between them. Germline lookup yields CDR1 SGDLS and CDR2 YYNGEE. The CDR3 consists of 13 residues. CDR3 sequence reads: CASSVGKADTQYF. The CDR3 DNA reads TGTGCCAGCAGCGTAGGGAAGGCAGATACGCAGTATTTT.

As DNA, the CDR3 is TGTGCCAGCAGTTATGGGAACAGCCGCAATCAGCCCCAGCATTTT. Translating it yields CASSYGNSRNQPQHF. The V and J genes are TRBV6-2 or TRBV6-3 and TRBJ1-5; D ambiguous. The CDR3 spans 15 residues. Germline assignment: CDR1 MNHEY and CDR2 SVGEGT. Trimming shortened V by 3 bases and J by 2 bases, and 11 bases separated the two germline ends.